The 25 T cell receptor beta chains presented below share a single source sample, sequenced in a study of control samples from healthy donors and cancer patients. Data came from immunoSEQ multiplex PCR; TCRdb stores just in-frame clones and leaves some out. Among 150,000 to 200,000 clones listed, about 94% were seen once. Sequencing was performed on blood. The receptor set was obtained from a woman aged 40 to 50 in good health.

The V call is TRBV6-5, the J call TRBJ2-1, with 10 bases identical to TRBD2. CDR3 size: 15 residues. Looked up from germline, CDR1 is MNHEY and CDR2 is SVGAGI. V trimming: 8 bases; J trimming: 4 bases; junction bases outside the gene matches: 8. The CDR3 here is CASRERTSGYNEQFF. CDR3 in DNA: TGTGCCAGCCGAGAAAGGACTAGCGGATACAATGAGCAGTTCTTC.

The table lists this clone with a few counts. The rearrangement joins TRBV11-2 to TRBJ1-5; 8 nucleotides match TRBD1. Germline V gene sequence: CDR1 SGHAT, CDR2 FQNNGV. This CDR3 spans 15 amino acids. The V and J ends lost 4 bases and 2 bases, in that order; junction bases with no gene match: 4. CDR3 bases: TGTGCCAGCAGCTCTGGACAGGGAGGCAATCAGCCCCAGCATTTT. This sequence encodes CASSSGQGGNQPQHF.

V and J are TRBV27 and TRBJ1-2, with 11 bases lining up with TRBD1. The trim removed 5 bases at V and 4 bases at J, leaving 6 bases unmatched. Germline assignment: CDR1 MNHEY and CDR2 SMNVEV (reference sequence). The CDR3 is 15 amino acids. The CDR3 here is CASSLSGQGGYGYTF. The CDR3 nucleotides read TGTGCCAGCAGTCTCTCGGGACAGGGGGGCTATGGCTACACCTTC.

This clone was seen only a few times. The chain links TRBV4-2 to TRBJ1-5, with TRBD1 identical over 10 bases. CDR1 and CDR2 (germline): LGHNA, YNFKEQ. This CDR3 has 16 residues. The V and J ends lost 2 bases and 1 base, in that order; junction bases with no gene match: 2. Here the CDR3 reads CASSQRQGASNQPQHF. In DNA, the CDR3 is TGTGCCAGCAGCCAACGACAGGGGGCGAGCAATCAGCCCCAGCATTTT.

Worth noting for this clone: Other DNA variants within this sample encode the same CDR3. The V and J genes are TRBV6-5 and TRBJ1-1; possibly TRBD1 for D (5 bases). Deletions cut 2 bases from V and 5 bases from J, with 6 bases between. Germline loops: CDR1 MNHEY, CDR2 SVGAGI. This CDR3 spans 12 amino acids. CDR3 in amino acids: CASSYGGTEAFF. In DNA form, the CDR3 reads TGTGCCAGCAGTTACGGGGGGACTGAAGCTTTCTTT.

The rearrangement uses TRBV10-2 and TRBJ1-1; D is possibly TRBD1 (5 bases). This CDR3 region has 13 residues. Trimming left V 10 bases short and J 0 bases short, with 12 bases between. From germline, CDR1 is WSHSY and CDR2 SAAADI. The CDR3 is CATWGGVNTEAFF. The DNA for the CDR3 is TGCGCCACCTGGGGGGGGGTGAACACTGAAGCTTTCTTT.

The rearrangement uses TRBV10-3 and TRBJ1-6, with D possibly matching TRBD1 (5 bases). This CDR3 has 17 amino acids. CDR1 is ENHRY and CDR2 is SYGVKD in the germline V gene. The V end lost 5 bases, the J end lost 0 bases, and 14 bases lay between the germline ends. The CDR3 region has the DNA TGTGCCATCAGTAACCGGGACGGCGGCTCCTATAATTCACCCCTCCACTTT. It is translated as CAISNRDGGSYNSPLHF.

V gene TRBV6-2 or TRBV6-3 combines with J gene TRBJ1-2; D not certain. Germline CDR1 and CDR2: MNHEY and SVGEGT. This CDR3 is built from 12 residues. Deletions cut 6 bases from V and 1 base from J, with 6 bases between. The CDR3: CASSRYNYGYTF. The CDR3 DNA reads TGTGCCAGCAGCCGCTATAACTATGGCTACACCTTC.

The chain has TRBV7-2 and TRBJ2-2, with 7 bases lining up with TRBD2. The junction had 4 bases not matched to a gene; V was cut back by 2 bases and J by 4 bases. This CDR3 is built from 15 residues. CDR1 is SGHTA and CDR2 is FQGNSA in the germline V gene. CDR3 sequence: CASSLRGDITGELFF. DNA for the CDR3: TGTGCCAGCAGCTTACGGGGGGATATCACCGGGGAGCTGTTTTTT.

This clone was found a few times. The rearrangement uses TRBV9 and TRBJ2-1, with D unclear. Germline V gives CDR1 SGDLS, CDR2 YYNGEE. The CDR3 length is 12 residues. The V and J ends lost 0 bases and 6 bases respectively, with 4 bases between them. CDR3 amino acids: CASSVVPNEQFF. The CDR3, as DNA: TGTGCCAGCAGCGTAGTCCCCAATGAGCAGTTCTTC.

The rearrangement links TRBV24-1 to TRBJ2-5; TRBD1 agrees at 7 bases. V was clipped by 5 bases and J by 4 bases; unmatched bases: 3. This CDR3 has 13 amino acids. The germline V gene has CDR1 KGHDR and CDR2 SFDVKD. The CDR3 loop reads CATSGTGAETQYF. The CDR3 nucleotides read TGTGCCACCAGTGGCACAGGGGCAGAGACCCAGTACTTC.

The chain combines TRBV4-2 with TRBJ1-4, with 10 bases lining up with TRBD1. Trimming removed 5 bases from V and 5 bases from J; junction bases left unmatched: 5. Germline-derived CDR1 and CDR2 are LGHNA and YNFKEQ. This CDR3 comprises 15 residues. The CDR3 DNA follows: TGTGCCAGCAGCGATCCGGGACAGGGGAATGAAAAACTGTTTTTT. Translation gives CASSDPGQGNEKLFF.

The chain has TRBV2 and TRBJ2-5; TRBD1 aligns across 8 bases. Unmatched junction bases numbered 11, after V lost 3 bases and J lost 2 bases. Looked up from germline, CDR1 is SNHLY and CDR2 is FYNNEI. The CDR3 length is 17 residues. The CDR3 reads CASSERTGTVFQETQYF. The CDR3 DNA reads as TGTGCCAGCAGTGAGAGGACAGGGACCGTCTTTCAAGAGACCCAGTACTTC.

The chain carries TRBV10-1 and TRBJ2-1, with TRBD2 matching over 16 bases. The germline CDR1 and CDR2 sequences are WNHNN and SYGVQD (reference sequence). CDR3 size: 20 residues. With V trimmed by 2 bases and J by 0 bases, 7 bases remained unmatched. CDR3 sequence: CASSETGTSGRGSSYNEQFF. The CDR3 DNA is TGCGCCAGCAGTGAGACCGGGACTAGCGGGAGGGGGAGCTCCTACAATGAGCAGTTCTTC.

For the CDR3, the DNA is TGTGCCAGCAGCTCACCAGGGGCAGCCAAAAACATTCAGTACTTC. Encoded protein: CASSSPGAAKNIQYF. The V gene is TRBV7-2, the J gene TRBJ2-4, with D tentatively TRBD1 (6 bases). The CDR3 extends over 15 amino acids. Germline V gene sequence: CDR1 SGHTA, CDR2 FQGNSA. V dropped 4 bases and J dropped 0 bases, with 10 bases sitting between them.

As DNA, the CDR3 is TGTGCCAGCAGCCGGCAAGGACAGGCCCAAGAGACCCAGTACTTC. Encoded protein: CASSRQGQAQETQYF. V usage is TRBV3-1 (or the pseudogene TRBV3-2) and J usage is TRBJ2-5, with 7 bases fitting TRBD1. Trimming removed 4 bases from V and 1 base from J; junction bases left unmatched: 6. Germline V gene data show CDR1 as LGHDT and CDR2 as YNNKEL (reference sequence). This CDR3 has 15 residues.

The chain uses TRBV5-1 and TRBJ2-7; 14 bases line up with TRBD2. The CDR3 runs to 15 residues. Germline lookup yields CDR1 SGHRS and CDR2 YFSETQ. V trimming: 4 bases; J trimming: 9 bases; junction bases outside the gene matches: 9. This CDR3 reads CASSEGLAGGLGQYF. CDR3 nucleotide sequence: TGCGCCAGCAGCGAAGGACTAGCGGGAGGCCTCGGGCAGTACTTC.

The genes are TRBV6-2 or TRBV6-3 and TRBJ2-1, with unresolved D. CDR1 is MNHEY, CDR2 SVGEGT, per germline. This CDR3 contains 16 residues. V lost 0 bases and J 6 bases, leaving 15 bases between the germline ends. CDR3 in DNA: TGTGCCAGCAGTTACTCGATCCGGTCCCTCGGCAATGAGCAGTTCTTC. Translated, it gives CASSYSIRSLGNEQFF.

In the case of this clone: The sample has other DNA sequences that encode this CDR3 too. The rearrangement joins TRBV29-1 to TRBJ1-1; D is unclear. Germline CDR1 reads SQVTM; CDR2 reads ANQGSEA. The CDR3 totals 11 residues. The V gene lost 4 bases and the J gene lost 5 bases, with 8 bases spanning the gap. The DNA of the CDR3 is TGCAGCGTTGGACGAGGAACTGAAGCTTTCTTT. The encoded protein is CSVGRGTEAFF.

The CDR3 sequence is CASSLGAGGSTNEKLFF. As DNA, the CDR3 is TGTGCCAGCAGCTTAGGTGCAGGGGGGAGCACTAATGAAAAACTGTTTTTT. The chain employs TRBV7-9 and TRBJ1-4; 7 bases agree with TRBD1. Per the germline V gene, CDR1 is SEHNR and CDR2 is FQNEAQ (reference sequence). V dropped 1 base and J dropped 2; count of bases not matched to a gene: 7. The CDR3 length is 17 residues. Combining the CDR3 with reference TRBV7-9 and TRBJ1-4 gives the whole variable domain DTGVSQNPRHKITKRGQNVTFRCDPISEHNRLYWYRQTLGQGPEFLTYFQNEAQLEKSRLLSDRFSAERPKGSFSTLEIQRTEQGDSAMYLCASSLGAGGSTNEKLFFGSGTQLSVL.

CDR3 amino acids: CASSLSQDVAPLHF. The CDR3 nucleotides read TGCGCCAGCAGCTTGAGTCAGGACGTGGCACCCCTCCACTTT. V is TRBV5-1 and J is TRBJ1-6; D gene uncertain. The CDR3 totals 14 residues. Germline lookup yields CDR1 SGHRS and CDR2 YFSETQ. V was pared by 1 base and J by 11 bases, with 13 bases between.

J is TRBJ1-1 and V is TRBV7-2; 9 nucleotides agree with TRBD1. The CDR3 is made up of 16 amino acids. J gave up 0 bases and V 5 bases, and 7 bases lay outside the gene matches. Germline V lookup: CDR1 SGHTA, CDR2 FQGNSA. The CDR3 loop is CASSRQGGTMNTEAFF. CDR3 bases: TGTGCCAGCAGCAGACAGGGGGGGACCATGAACACTGAAGCTTTCTTT. Complete variable domain (other parts from reference TRBV7-2 and TRBJ1-1): GAGVSQSPSNKVTEKGKDVELRCDPISGHTALYWYRQSLGQGLEFLIYFQGNSAPDKSGLPSDRFSAERTGGSVSTLTIQRTQQEDSAVYLCASSRQGGTMNTEAFFGQGTRLTVV.

The CDR3 DNA sequence: TGCAGCGTTGAGGGTCTCCTCCTCGAGCAGTACTTC. It yields the protein CSVEGLLLEQYF. This chain connects TRBV29-1 to TRBJ2-7; unclear D gene. Between the trimmed V and J ends, which lost 3 bases and 6 bases, there was a span of 12 bases. The CDR3 extends over 12 amino acids. Germline V gene data show CDR1 as SQVTM and CDR2 as ANQGSEA.

Written as DNA, the CDR3 is TGTGCCAGCACCCGAGGGTTCGAGCAGTTCTTC. Translation: CASTRGFEQFF. The chain employs TRBV27 and TRBJ2-1; a possible D gene is TRBD2 (5 bases). Germline CDR1 reads MNHEY; CDR2 reads SMNVEV (reference sequence). V lost 7 bases, J lost 10 bases, and 11 bases lay in between. The CDR3 runs to 11 residues.

The chain combines TRBV6-2 or TRBV6-3 with TRBJ1-2; perhaps TRBD1 as D (5 bases). Trimming left V 5 bases short and J 6 bases short, with 13 bases between. Germline V CDR1 and CDR2: MNHEY, SVGEGT. This CDR3 has 13 residues. The CDR3 DNA sequence: TGTGCCAGCAGTCGAGGGGAGGAGGATGGCTACACCTTC. It translates to CASSRGEEDGYTF.